This T cell receptor beta chain was obtained from a study of shared clonotypes between healthy human individuals. Sequencing was performed with immunoSEQ multiplex PCR; in TCRdb, only in-frame clones are kept and a portion is missing. The sample lists over 2 million clones; 95% were seen once. The CDR3 has 14 residues. Germline V gene sequence: CDR1 SGDLS, CDR2 YYNGEE. Between the trimmed V and J ends, which lost 6 bases and 1 base, there was a span of 13 bases. V and J are TRBV9 and TRBJ1-2, with D maybe TRBD1 (6 bases). This clonotype originated in a man younger than 35 in good health. The specimen was naive CD4+ T cells sorted from blood. Subset in this sample: CD45RA+ positively selected. CDR3 coding DNA: TGTGCCAGCAAACCCTCGGACAGTAACTATGGCTACACCTTC. It codes for CASKPSDSNYGYTF.